Shown below are 19 T cell receptor beta chains from a single sample sequenced in a study of shared clonotypes between healthy human individuals. Sequencing was performed with immunoSEQ multiplex PCR; in TCRdb, only in-frame clones are kept and a portion is missing. The top ten clones hold about 0.068% of a sample with more than 500,000 clones, around 95% of them seen once. The source material was naive CD4+ T cells sorted from blood. Subset meaning: CD45RA+ positively selected. The origin of the receptors is a woman aged 25-40 years in good health.

The chain recombines TRBV6-5 with TRBJ1-2; 7 bases align to TRBD1. Looked up from germline, CDR1 is MNHEY and CDR2 is SVGAGI. Unmatched junction bases numbered 5, after V lost 7 bases and J lost 3 bases. The CDR3 has 13 residues. The CDR3, as DNA: TGTGCCAGCACCAGACAGGGAGACTATGGCTACACCTTC. Translated, it gives CASTRQGDYGYTF.

CDR3 in DNA: TGTGCCAGCAGTTACTCGGACGCTCGCAGGCCCTACGAGCAGTACTTC. This gives the protein CASSYSDARRPYEQYF. The chain employs TRBV6-5 and TRBJ2-7; D remains unclear. There are 16 residues in the CDR3. The V end lost 0 bases, the J end lost 2 bases, and 14 bases lay between the germline ends. Germline V CDR1 and CDR2: MNHEY, SVGAGI.

The chain uses TRBV19 and TRBJ1-5; TRBD1 matches 9 bases. Germline V lookup: CDR1 LNHDA, CDR2 SQIVND (reference sequence). The CDR3 sequence is 14 residues long. V lost 4 bases and J lost 4; bases outside the gene matches: 2. Written as DNA, the CDR3 is TGTGCCAGTAGTAAGACAGGGGGAAATCAGCCCCAGCATTTT. It yields the protein CASSKTGGNQPQHF.

The rearrangement links TRBV7-9 to TRBJ2-5, with D possibly TRBD2 on 7 matching bases. Germline V gene data show CDR1 as SEHNR and CDR2 as FQNEAQ (reference sequence). The CDR3 totals 16 residues. The V gene lost 5 bases and the J gene lost 6 bases, with 22 bases spanning the gap. CDR3 protein: CASSPRGATTSKTQYF. CDR3 DNA: TGTGCCAGCAGCCCACGGGGGGCAACTACCTCCAAGACCCAGTACTTC.

The V gene is TRBV7-2, the J gene TRBJ1-2; D unclear. Germline assignment: CDR1 SGHTA and CDR2 FQGNSA. Trimming shortened V by 2 bases and J by 2 bases, and 9 bases separated the two germline ends. The CDR3 totals 14 residues. The CDR3 DNA sequence: TGTGCCAGCAGCTTATTTGGCAAGAACTATGGCTACACCTTC. Translating gives CASSLFGKNYGYTF.

DNA of the CDR3: TGCGCCAGCAGTGAAAGACAGGGTGTCCGAGATACGCAGTATTTT. Translated, it gives CASSERQGVRDTQYF. The chain recombines TRBV10-1 with TRBJ2-3, with 7 bases identical to TRBD1. V lost 3 bases, J lost 5 bases, and 8 bases stayed unmatched. Germline lookup yields CDR1 WNHNN and CDR2 SYGVQD (reference sequence). The CDR3 is 15 amino acids.

The chain employs TRBV5-4 and TRBJ2-3; 7 bases map to TRBD1. The germline gives CDR1 SGHNT, CDR2 YYREEE (reference sequence). This CDR3 is 15 amino acids long. Trimming took 7 bases from V and 6 from J; bases not matched to a gene: 14. The CDR3 here is CASSLLSGGVDTQYF. CDR3 bases: TGTGCCAGCTCGCTCCTCTCAGGGGGTGTGGATACGCAGTATTTT.

The chain employs TRBV15 and TRBJ2-1, with D perhaps TRBD2 (5 bases). CDR1 and CDR2 from the germline V gene are LNHNV and YYDKDF (reference sequence). Trimming stripped 4 bases from V and 2 bases from J, with 15 bases between. This CDR3 is 16 amino acids long. The CDR3 loop is CATSTEDPRAYNEQFF. Here the CDR3 DNA reads TGTGCCACCAGCACCGAGGACCCGCGGGCCTACAATGAGCAGTTCTTC.

V gene TRBV6-1 combines with J gene TRBJ2-6; D is ambiguous. V lost 2 bases and J 1 base, leaving 9 bases between the germline ends. The CDR3 is 16 residues long. CDR1 is MNHNS and CDR2 is SASEGT in the germline V gene. Written as DNA, the CDR3 is TGTGCCAGCAGTGAAATTTGGGGTTCTGGGGCCAACGTCCTGACTTTC. It yields the protein CASSEIWGSGANVLTF.

CDR3 amino acids: CASRSPGASGQETQYF. CDR3 DNA sequence: TGCGCCAGCCGGTCTCCGGGGGCTAGCGGGCAAGAGACCCAGTACTTC. The chain couples TRBV4-1 to TRBJ2-5, with 8 nucleotides matching TRBD2. Germline V gene lookup returns CDR1 MGHRA and CDR2 YSYEKL. The V segment lost 8 bases and the J segment 2 bases; nucleotides outside the gene matches: 13. The CDR3 is 16 amino acids.

This clone was detected once. The chain has TRBV5-4 and TRBJ2-7; D may correspond to TRBD1 or TRBD2 (5 bases each). Germline CDR1 SGHNT, CDR2 YYREEE (reference sequence). The CDR3 covers 15 residues. Trimming removed 2 bases at V and 0 bases at J, with 12 bases between. CDR3 loop: CASSFRGGLSYEQYF. For the CDR3, the DNA is TGTGCCAGCAGCTTCCGGGGCGGACTCTCCTACGAGCAGTACTTC.

The chain links TRBV30 to TRBJ2-1; D is ambiguous. The CDR3 sequence is 11 residues long. The germline V and J ends were trimmed by 4 bases and 3 bases, with 4 bases remaining between them. Per the germline V gene, CDR1 is GTSNPN and CDR2 is SVGIG (reference sequence). CDR3 nucleotide sequence: TGTGCCTGGACTAACTACAATGAGCAGTTCTTC. Its protein product is CAWTNYNEQFF.

V gene TRBV10-3 combines with J gene TRBJ2-3, with 14 bases fitting TRBD2. This CDR3 region has 18 residues. Trimming cost V 6 bases and J 3 bases; bases outside gene matches: 11. The germline gives CDR1 ENHRY, CDR2 SYGVKD. The CDR3 DNA reads as TGTGCCATCAGGACCGGACTAGCGGGAGGACAGTTAACAGATACGCAGTATTTT. Amino acids: CAIRTGLAGGQLTDTQYF.

To note about this clone: The same CDR3 can be traced to other DNA sequences in this sample. The chain uses TRBV9 and TRBJ2-1, with 11 bases matching TRBD2. This CDR3 has 16 amino acids. CDR1 is SGDLS, CDR2 YYNGEE, per germline. The ends lost 2 bases at V and 0 bases at J; junction bases unmatched: 1. In DNA form, the CDR3 reads TGTGCCAGCAGCGTTACTAGCGGGAGCTCCTACAATGAGCAGTTCTTC. Translated: CASSVTSGSSYNEQFF.

Note on this clone: Within the sample, other DNA sequences also encode this same CDR3. CDR3 in amino acids: CASSSGNSYEQYF. The CDR3 DNA follows: TGCGCCAGCAGTAGCGGGAACTCCTACGAGCAGTACTTC. This chain links TRBV5-1 with TRBJ2-7; 8 bases map to TRBD2. CDR1 and CDR2 (germline): SGHRS, YFSETQ. This CDR3 region has 13 residues. The V segment lost 5 bases and the J segment 0 bases; nucleotides outside the gene matches: 1.

This clone appeared a single time. The chain employs TRBV19 and TRBJ2-1, with 8 nucleotides matching TRBD2. The CDR3 loop spans 14 amino acids. Germline values: CDR1 LNHDA, CDR2 SQIVND (reference sequence). V was pared by 3 bases and J by 7 bases, with 5 bases of the junction left unmatched. CDR3 bases: TGTGCCAGTAGTATGTTCGGGAGGGGAAATGAGCAGTTCTTC. It encodes CASSMFGRGNEQFF.

The chain employs TRBV19 and TRBJ1-5, with a tentative D call TRBD1 (5 bases). Germline-derived CDR1 and CDR2 are LNHDA and SQIVND (reference sequence). This CDR3 is built from 15 residues. Trimming shortened V by 7 bases and J by 6 bases, and 19 bases separated the two germline ends. CDR3 protein: CASTGDWERGQPQHF. The CDR3 DNA reads TGTGCCAGTACCGGGGACTGGGAGCGGGGTCAGCCCCAGCATTTT.

V usage is TRBV28 and J usage is TRBJ1-1; TRBD1 agrees at 7 bases. CDR1 and CDR2 (germline): MDHEN, SYDVKM. V lost 8 bases, J lost 5 bases, and 8 bases stayed unmatched. The CDR3 covers 13 residues. CDR3 coding DNA: TGTGCCAGCGGAAGGGACAGCAGGACTGAAGCTTTCTTT. Protein: CASGRDSRTEAFF.

The rearrangement uses TRBV25-1 and TRBJ2-1, with TRBD2 as a possible D gene (5 bases). CDR1 and CDR2 (germline): MGHDK, SYGVNS. V was shortened by 7 bases and J by 0 bases, with 7 bases between the two germline ends. The CDR3 is 13 residues long. This CDR3 is CASTGVSYNEQFF. Here the CDR3 DNA reads TGTGCCAGCACCGGGGTCTCCTACAATGAGCAGTTCTTC.